These T cell receptor beta chains were read from a single sample in a study of T cell responses to AZD1222 COVID-19 vaccine. Assay: immunoSEQ multiplex PCR; the TCRdb copy retains only in-frame clones and omits some. The data contain 110,000 to 150,000 clones, roughly 92% of them singletons. Sequencing was performed on peripheral blood, taken on day 0 of AZD1222 vaccination. These receptors were obtained from an adult in good health. The CDR3 runs from the conserved cysteine through the conserved F or W. A D gene is named only where the DNA matches it firmly. Not all rows give a size; the values are once, few, many and, for expanded clones, a class.

abundance,d_gene,j_gene,v_gene,CDR3aa,CDR3nt
NA,NA,TRBJ1-4,TRBV4-1,CASSQVAEKLFF,TGCGCCAGCAGCCAAGTGGCTGAAAAACTGTTTTTT
NA,NA,TRBJ1-3,TRBV19,CASSMTRSGNTIYF,TGTGCCAGTAGTATGACACGCTCTGGAAACACCATATATTTT
NA,TRBD1,TRBJ2-7,TRBV11-2,CASSPGQGYEQYF,TGTGCCAGCAGTCCAGGACAGGGTTACGAGCAGTACTTC
once,NA,TRBJ1-1,TRBV7-2,CASSLVTGRGTEAFF,TGTGCCAGCAGCTTAGTGACGGGCAGGGGCACTGAAGCTTTCTTT
NA,TRBD1,TRBJ1-2,TRBV10-3,CAISEQQGAGGYTF,TGTGCCATCAGTGAGCAACAGGGGGCGGGTGGCTACACCTTC
NA,TRBD2,TRBJ2-2,TRBV11-2,CASSFGGSETGELFF,TGTGCCAGCAGCTTCGGCGGGAGTGAAACCGGGGAGCTGTTTTTT
NA,TRBD2,TRBJ2-2,TRBV7-8,CASSLAGGPDGELFF,TGTGCCAGCAGCTTAGCGGGAGGGCCGGACGGGGAGCTGTTTTTT
NA,NA,TRBJ1-4,TRBV28,CASNSGNEKLFF,TGTGCCAGCAATTCGGGGAATGAAAAACTGTTTTTT
NA,NA,TRBJ2-4,TRBV28,CASSPGGVNIQYF,TGTGCCAGCAGTCCCGGTGGGGTCAACATTCAGTACTTC
NA,NA,TRBJ1-4,TRBV5-1,CASSLGAVDNEKLFF,TGCGCCAGCAGCTTGGGCGCCGTAGATAATGAAAAACTGTTTTTT
NA,TRBD2,TRBJ2-4,TRBV3-1/TRBV3-2,CASSQGGSKNIQYF,TGTGCCAGCAGCCAGGGCGGGAGTAAAAACATTCAGTACTTC
NA,NA,TRBJ2-7,TRBV28,CASSLGQGSSYEQYF,TGTGCCAGCAGTTTAGGGCAGGGAAGCTCCTACGAGCAGTACTTC
NA,NA,TRBJ1-2,TRBV24-1,CATSDAGYGYTF,TGTGCCACCAGTGATGCGGGCTATGGCTACACCTTC
NA,NA,TRBJ2-1,TRBV18,CASSPSSRDYNEQFF,TGTGCCAGCTCACCATCATCGCGGGACTACAATGAGCAGTTCTTC
NA,NA,TRBJ1-4,TRBV18,CASSPLSQINEKLFF,TGTGCCAGCTCACCACTTTCCCAAATTAATGAAAAACTGTTTTTT